Each of the 30 T cell receptor beta chains below was sequenced from the same sample in a study of response to subunit inactivated influenza vaccine. TCRdb analysed the RT-PCR reads with MiXCR anew, one entry per CDR3 protein. The sample lists some 850,000 distinct CDR3 sequences; approximately 17% were seen once. Sequencing was performed on PBMCs from blood, taken 5 days after vaccination. Every receptor here comes from a man between 45 and 60 years old who received an inactivated influenza vaccine.

This clonotype showed up just a few times. CDR3 in amino acids: CASSQELAGTSYEQYF. The DNA of the CDR3 is TGTGCCAGCAGCCAAGAACTAGCGGGCACCTCCTACGAGCAGTACTTC. The chain employs TRBV4-2 and TRBJ2-7; 9 positions match TRBD2. The length of the CDR3 is 16 residues. V lost 0 bases, J lost 0 bases, and 3 bases stayed unmatched. CDR1 is LGHNA, CDR2 YNFKEQ, per germline.

In regard to this clonotype: A read error may produce the germline difference seen at one junction end. This chain links TRBV7-6 with TRBJ2-7, with D perhaps TRBD2 (5 bases). The CDR3 runs to 11 residues. Per germline, CDR1 SGHVS and CDR2 FNYEAQ. The CDR3 here is CASSLPRSGLF. DNA of the CDR3: TGTGCCAGCAGCTTACCCCGTTCGGGGTTGTTC.

The chain is built from TRBV4-1 and TRBJ2-6; no definite D call. Germline CDR1 is MGHRA and CDR2 is YSYEKL. The CDR3 contains 17 residues. V lost 0 bases, J lost 3 bases, and 12 bases lay in between. The CDR3 is CASSQDADFYGANVLTF. For the CDR3, the DNA is TGCGCCAGCAGCCAAGATGCCGACTTTTATGGGGCCAACGTCCTGACTTTC.

The chain combines TRBV2 with TRBJ2-7, with D hard to call. The CDR3 extends over 13 amino acids. V was trimmed by 4 bases and J by 3 bases, leaving 10 bases between them. Germline loops: CDR1 SNHLY, CDR2 FYNNEI. The CDR3 sequence is CASSVPGVYEQYF. The CDR3 nucleotides are TGTGCCAGCAGTGTACCAGGTGTCTACGAGCAGTACTTC.

Only a few counts were recorded for this clonotype. V is TRBV9 and J is TRBJ2-7, with D possibly being TRBD1 or TRBD2 (5 bases each). This CDR3 contains 14 residues. V shed 2 bases and J shed 3 bases, with 12 bases lying between them. CDR1 and CDR2 from the germline V gene are SGDLS and YYNGEE. CDR3 sequence (DNA): TGTGCCAGCAGCGTCGGGGCCCAAGACTACGAGCAGTACTTC. Translation gives CASSVGAQDYEQYF.

The table lists this clonotype with a few counts. This chain uses TRBV20-1 with TRBJ2-3, with a weak D call TRBD1 (6 bases). Trimming pared 6 bases from V and 0 bases from J, leaving 10 bases between. The length of the CDR3 is 13 residues. In germline, CDR1 is DFQATT, CDR2 SNEGSKA (reference sequence). The CDR3 DNA follows: TGCAGTGCAGCAGGGGCCAGCACAGATACGCAGTATTTT. Protein sequence: CSAAGASTDTQYF.

The J gene is TRBJ2-7, the V gene TRBV4-1; no clear D gene. The CDR3 has 16 residues. The germline V gene has CDR1 MGHRA and CDR2 YSYEKL. V was clipped by 1 base and J by 0 bases, with 13 bases between them. The CDR3 here is CASSQGAAWSSYEQYF. The CDR3 nucleotides read TGCGCCAGCAGCCAAGGGGCAGCGTGGAGCTCCTACGAGCAGTACTTC.

V is TRBV5-5 and J is TRBJ1-1; 7 bases are a match to TRBD1. This CDR3 has 16 amino acids. After removal of 4 bases from V and 0 bases from J, the junction contained 9 bases not matched to a gene. Germline loops: CDR1 SGHKS, CDR2 YYEKEE (reference sequence). For the CDR3, the DNA is TGTGCCAGCAGCGCACGGACAGGACATTTGAACACTGAAGCTTTCTTT. As protein: CASSARTGHLNTEAFF.

There are many counts of this clonotype. One junction end does not reproduce the germline sequence, and a read error may be involved. The CDR3 nucleotides read TGTGCCAGCAGCTTGGTAGCGGATTCCTACAATGAGCAGTTCTTC. This gives the protein CASSLVADSYNEQFF. V is TRBV5-1 and J is TRBJ2-1; weak D call: TRBD2 (6 bases). This CDR3 spans 15 amino acids. In germline, CDR1 is SGHRS, CDR2 YFSETQ.

Only a few counts were recorded for this clonotype. V gene TRBV3-1 combines with J gene TRBJ1-5; 7 bases agree with TRBD1. The ends lost 1 base at V and 4 bases at J; junction bases unmatched: 7. Germline values: CDR1 LGHDT, CDR2 YNNKEL (reference sequence). CDR3 length: 16 amino acids. The CDR3, as DNA: TGTGCCAGCAGCCAAGGGATACAGGGGTTAAATCAGCCCCAGCATTTT. Translated, it gives CASSQGIQGLNQPQHF.

The chain employs TRBV5-5 and TRBJ1-2; D call uncertain. The CDR3 spans 12 residues. Germline loops: CDR1 SGHKS, CDR2 YYEKEE (reference sequence). Trimming pared 3 bases from V and 7 bases from J, leaving 10 bases between. CDR3 sequence (DNA): TGTGCCAGCAGCTATGATCAAGTTGGCTACACCTTC. It specifies CASSYDQVGYTF.

There are a few counts of this clonotype. This chain uses TRBV10-3 with TRBJ1-5; 9 bases line up with TRBD1. The CDR3 covers 15 residues. Unmatched junction bases numbered 8, after V lost 5 bases and J lost 6 bases. Germline loops: CDR1 ENHRY, CDR2 SYGVKD. The CDR3 sequence: CAISKTGGAGQPQHF. The CDR3 nucleotides read TGTGCCATCAGTAAGACAGGGGGTGCAGGTCAGCCCCAGCATTTT.

This clonotype was seen ten or more times. V gene TRBV29-1 combines with J gene TRBJ2-3; 9 bases map to TRBD2. This CDR3 has 14 residues. V lost 3 bases to trimming and J lost 5 bases; unmatched junction nucleotides: 6. The germline V gene encodes CDR1 SQVTM and CDR2 ANQGSEA. DNA for the CDR3: TGCAGCGTTGAGGGCGGGAGGGCCTTAGATACGCAGTATTTT. The encoded protein is CSVEGGRALDTQYF.

The V gene is TRBV10-3, the J gene TRBJ1-4, with 10 bases that match TRBD1. Germline-derived CDR1 and CDR2 are ENHRY and SYGVKD. V was clipped by 0 bases and J by 9 bases; unmatched bases: 7. The CDR3 sequence is 16 residues long. CDR3 sequence: CAISESEGQGTKKLFF. The DNA for the CDR3 is TGTGCCATCAGTGAGTCGGAGGGACAGGGGACGAAAAAACTGTTTTTT.

The genes are TRBV3-1 and TRBJ2-7; TRBD2 is a possible D gene (6 bases). The V end was cut by 0 bases, the J end by 3 bases, with 15 bases between. The CDR3 length is 16 residues. Germline V CDR1 and CDR2: LGHDT, YNNKEL (reference sequence). In DNA form, the CDR3 reads TGTGCCAGCAGCCAAGATATCTGGGACTCTGACTACGAGCAGTACTTC. Residues: CASSQDIWDSDYEQYF.

This clonotype was seen only a few times. The chain carries TRBV7-2 and TRBJ1-1, with no clear D. Trimming removed 1 base at V and 11 bases at J, with 11 bases between. CDR1 and CDR2 (germline): SGHTA, FQGNSA. The CDR3 covers 12 residues. Written as DNA, the CDR3 is TGTGCCAGCAGCTTAGATTGGACTGGGGCTTTCTTT. As protein: CASSLDWTGAFF.

This clonotype was counted only a few times. One end of the junction varies from germline; a read error may be responsible. The chain links TRBV7-2 to TRBJ2-3, with 9 bases aligning to TRBD2. Germline V gene data show CDR1 as SGHTA and CDR2 as FQGNSA. The CDR3 has 18 amino acids. CDR3 protein: CASSLAPWAGGRWDTQYF. DNA for the CDR3: TGTGCCAGCAGCCTAGCGCCGTGGGCGGGAGGGAGGTGGGATACGCAGTATTTT. Complete variable domain (other parts from reference TRBV7-2 and TRBJ2-3): GAGVSQSPSNKVTEKGKDVELRCDPISGHTALYWYRQSLGQGLEFLIYFQGNSAPDKSGLPSDRFSAERTGGSVSTLTIQRTQQEDSAVYLCASSLAPWAGGRWDTQYFGPGTRLTVL.

This rearrangement joins TRBV12-3 or TRBV12-4 to TRBJ2-3; TRBD1 is a possible D gene (5 bases). V lost 6 bases to trimming and J lost 1 base, with 14 bases between them. The CDR3 length is 15 residues. The CDR3 loop reads CASRITGLGTDTQYF. In DNA, the CDR3 is TGTGCCAGCAGGATAACAGGTTTGGGCACAGATACGCAGTATTTT.

The CDR3 loop reads CASSLLGTGRANNEQFF. In DNA, the CDR3 is TGTGCCAGCAGCTTGCTAGGGACAGGGAGGGCGAACAATGAGCAGTTCTTC. V gene TRBV5-4 combines with J gene TRBJ2-1; 9 nucleotides agree with TRBD1. Germline V gene data show CDR1 as SGHNT and CDR2 as YYREEE (reference sequence). Trimming at V came to 1 base and at J to 5 bases, leaving 10 bases not matched to a gene. The CDR3 is 17 residues long.

This chain joins TRBV12-3 or TRBV12-4 and TRBJ1-2, with D unclear. The CDR3 consists of 16 residues. The V gene lost 6 bases and the J gene lost 8 bases, with 25 bases spanning the gap. The CDR3 region has the DNA TGTGCCAGCAGCCCTACAAGAAGGTCCGTTGGGGAGGGCTACACCTTC. Amino acid sequence: CASSPTRRSVGEGYTF.

This clonotype was seen once. The chain couples TRBV7-2 to TRBJ2-1; a possible D gene is TRBD1 (6 bases). Trimming cost V 5 bases and J 3 bases, with 14 bases left between them. Germline V CDR1 and CDR2: SGHTA, FQGNSA. CDR3 length: 15 amino acids. The CDR3: CASSVQGSYYNEQFF. Here the CDR3 DNA reads TGTGCCAGCAGCGTTCAGGGGTCTTACTACAATGAGCAGTTCTTC.

This chain uses TRBV7-2 with TRBJ2-5, with D tentatively TRBD2 (5 bases). Germline CDR1 is SGHTA and CDR2 is FQGNSA. Deletions cut 2 bases from V and 4 bases from J, with 14 bases between. The CDR3 runs 15 residues. DNA for the CDR3: TGTGCCAGCAGCTTACATTCGGGGAAGGGAGAGACCCAGTACTTC. It translates to CASSLHSGKGETQYF.

This clonotype has more than one count but fewer than ten. The V call is TRBV29-1, the J call TRBJ2-2; D call uncertain. This CDR3 contains 13 residues. Trimming took 6 bases from V and 2 from J, leaving 10 bases between them. Germline values: CDR1 SQVTM, CDR2 ANQGSEA. CDR3 loop: CSVVAPNTGELFF. The CDR3 DNA is TGCAGCGTAGTTGCGCCAAACACCGGGGAGCTGTTTTTT.

This clonotype was counted only a few times. The CDR3 reads CASSSTSGSPYEQYF. The CDR3 region has the DNA TGTGCCAGCAGCTCGACTAGCGGGTCTCCCTACGAGCAGTACTTC. V gene TRBV7-8 combines with J gene TRBJ2-7, with 10 bases aligning to TRBD2. CDR3 length: 15 amino acids. Germline V lookup: CDR1 SGHVS, CDR2 FQNEAQ. V dropped 4 bases and J dropped 2; count of bases not matched to a gene: 5.

This clonotype was seen only a few times. The chain is built from TRBV5-4 and TRBJ2-1; a possible D gene is TRBD2 (6 bases). V gave up 2 bases and J gave up 1 base, with 13 bases separating them. CDR1 and CDR2 (germline): SGHNT, YYREEE (reference sequence). The CDR3 has 16 residues. CDR3 residues: CASSFGGLRSYNEQFF. The CDR3 bases are TGTGCCAGCAGCTTCGGGGGACTTAGGTCCTACAATGAGCAGTTCTTC.

The chain couples TRBV4-1 to TRBJ2-7; 7 bases fit TRBD2. Looked up from germline, CDR1 is MGHRA and CDR2 is YSYEKL. The CDR3 is made up of 14 amino acids. The trim removed 0 bases at V and 4 bases at J, leaving 3 bases unmatched. CDR3 sequence reads: CASSQERGVYEQYF. CDR3 sequence (DNA): TGCGCCAGCAGCCAAGAACGGGGGGTGTACGAGCAGTACTTC.

The CDR3 DNA reads TGTGCCTCTAGGACTACCTCGAACACCGGGGAGCTGTTTTTT. Translating gives CASRTTSNTGELFF. The gene calls are TRBV12-3 or TRBV12-4 and TRBJ2-2, with D possibly matching TRBD2 (6 bases). The CDR3 runs to 14 residues. V was shortened by 11 bases and J by 0 bases, with 13 bases between the two germline ends.

In its sample, this clonotype was seen many times. V is TRBV12-3 or TRBV12-4 and J is TRBJ2-7, with 9 bases matching TRBD2. The CDR3 consists of 16 residues. With 1 base clipped from V and 0 bases from J, the junction kept 4 bases outside the gene matches. Written as DNA, the CDR3 is TGTGCCAGCAGTTTAGGTCTAGCGGGATCCTCCTACGAGCAGTACTTC. This codes for CASSLGLAGSSYEQYF.

This clonotype turned up a few times. This chain uses TRBV7-2 with TRBJ2-7, with 7 bases lining up with TRBD2. Germline values: CDR1 SGHTA, CDR2 FQGNSA. The CDR3 is made up of 14 amino acids. With V trimmed by 1 base and J by 6 bases, 6 bases remained unmatched. As DNA, the CDR3 is TGTGCCAGCAGCTTAGAGGGGAGGGCGACCGAGCAGTACTTC. It translates to CASSLEGRATEQYF.

The chain recombines TRBV20-1 with TRBJ2-1; D unclear. The V end was cut by 0 bases, the J end by 9 bases, with 9 bases between. Germline lookup yields CDR1 DFQATT and CDR2 SNEGSKA (reference sequence). The CDR3 has 12 residues. CDR3 protein: CSARDERIEQFF. CDR3 in DNA: TGCAGTGCTAGAGATGAGAGGATTGAGCAGTTCTTC.